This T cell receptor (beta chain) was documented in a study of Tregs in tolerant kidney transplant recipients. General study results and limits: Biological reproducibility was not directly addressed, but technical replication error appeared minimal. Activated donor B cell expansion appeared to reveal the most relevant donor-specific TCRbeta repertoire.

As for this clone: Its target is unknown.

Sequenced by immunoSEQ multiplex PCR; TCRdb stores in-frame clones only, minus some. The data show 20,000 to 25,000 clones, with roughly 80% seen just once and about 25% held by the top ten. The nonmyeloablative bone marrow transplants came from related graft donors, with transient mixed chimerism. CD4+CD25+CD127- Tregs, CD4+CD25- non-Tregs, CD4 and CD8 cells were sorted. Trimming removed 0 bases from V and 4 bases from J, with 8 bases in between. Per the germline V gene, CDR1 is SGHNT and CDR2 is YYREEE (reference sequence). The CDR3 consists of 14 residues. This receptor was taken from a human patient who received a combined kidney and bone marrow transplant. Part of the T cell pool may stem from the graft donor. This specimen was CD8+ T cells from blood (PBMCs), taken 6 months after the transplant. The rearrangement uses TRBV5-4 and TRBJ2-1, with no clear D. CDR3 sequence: CASSLEAPYNEQFF. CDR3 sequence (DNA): TGTGCCAGCAGCTTGGAAGCGCCGTACAATGAGCAGTTCTTC. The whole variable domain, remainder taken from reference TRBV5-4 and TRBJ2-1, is ETGVTQSPTHLIKTRGQQVTLRCSSQSGHNTVSWYQQALGQGPQFIFQYYREEENGRGNFPPRFSGLQFPNYSSELNVNALELDDSALYLCASSLEAPYNEQFFGPGTRLTVL.